The 21 T cell receptor beta chains presented below share a single source sample, sequenced in a study of human T cells and chemical hapten exposure. TCRdb itself ran the RACE reads through MiXCR, one entry per CDR3 protein. Of 65,000 or so distinct CDR3 sequences in the sample, under 7.5% were seen once. Time point indicated: healthy volunteer bleed at 6 weeks. The authors' total RNA extraction used unfractionated whole blood. Material for sequencing was whole blood. The source of these receptors is a female donor in good health. Some clones in this sample may be carry-over from other donors' samples.

This clonotype was counted many times. The chain combines TRBV7-8 with TRBJ1-4; TRBD1 might be the D (5 bases). Germline V gene lookup returns CDR1 SGHVS and CDR2 FQNEAQ. The germline V and J ends were trimmed by 6 bases and 8 bases, with 10 bases remaining between them. The CDR3 loop spans 12 amino acids. The CDR3 DNA follows: TGTGCCAGCAGGGGGGACGGGGAAAAACTGTTTTTT. Translated: CASRGDGEKLFF.

This clonotype appeared many times. This sequence joins TRBV2 and TRBJ2-1; no clear D gene. CDR1 and CDR2 from the germline V gene are SNHLY and FYNNEI. With 6 bases removed from V and 9 bases from J, the gap between germline ends came to 21 bases. The length of the CDR3 is 15 residues. The CDR3 sequence: CASRQMQSPHGEQFF. CDR3 in DNA: TGTGCCAGCAGACAAATGCAGTCACCCCACGGTGAGCAGTTCTTC.

This clonotype occurred many times. J is TRBJ1-5 and V is TRBV6-2 or TRBV6-3, with D possibly being TRBD1 (5 bases). CDR1 is MNHEY and CDR2 is SVGEGT in the germline V gene. Deletions cut 4 bases from V and 3 bases from J, with 19 bases between. This CDR3 has 17 residues. The CDR3 reads CASSSSRPDRVNQPQHF. Written as DNA, the CDR3 is TGTGCCAGCAGTTCATCCCGCCCCGACAGAGTCAATCAGCCCCAGCATTTT.

This clonotype was recorded many times. The CDR3 DNA reads as TGCGCCAGCAGCTTGGGGGATCCAGATACGCAGTATTTT. It translates to CASSLGDPDTQYF. This chain links TRBV5-1 with TRBJ2-3; D gene unclear. Looked up from germline, CDR1 is SGHRS and CDR2 is YFSETQ. Trimming cost V 0 bases and J 4 bases, with 6 bases left between them. This CDR3 has 13 residues.

The chain combines TRBV5-4 with TRBJ1-6, with TRBD1 identical over 8 bases. V gave up 4 bases and J gave up 14 bases; unmatched junction bases: 5. In germline, CDR1 is SGHNT, CDR2 YYREEE (reference sequence). The length of the CDR3 is 12 residues. In nucleotides, the CDR3 is TGTGCCAGCAGCCCGGACAGGGAAGCCCTCCACTTT. It is translated as CASSPDREALHF.

The V gene is TRBV5-5, the J gene TRBJ1-5; D ambiguous. Trimming pared 1 base from V and 3 bases from J, leaving 14 bases between. CDR1 is SGHKS, CDR2 YYEKEE, per germline (reference sequence). This CDR3 has 16 residues. The CDR3 protein is CASSLIAGVFNQPQHF. The CDR3 nucleotides are TGTGCCAGCAGCTTGATCGCAGGAGTATTCAATCAGCCCCAGCATTTT.

Concerning this clonotype: Being one base from a much bigger clone, this may be a read error. Without the conserved terminal phenylalanine or tryptophan, this CDR3 likely stems from a read error. V is TRBV20-1 and J is TRBJ2-7; TRBD1 matches at 9 bases. CDR1 and CDR2 from the germline V gene are DFQATT and SNEGSKA (reference sequence). This CDR3 comprises 15 residues. The V and J ends lost 0 bases and 2 bases, in that order; junction bases with no gene match: 5. CDR3 in DNA: TGCAGTGCTAGAGATCCACAGGGGGCACCCTACGAGCAGTACATC. This gives the protein CSARDPQGAPYEQYI.

This clonotype was detected many times. The chain employs TRBV28 and TRBJ2-6, with D uncertain. Per germline, CDR1 MDHEN and CDR2 SYDVKM. Trimming took 5 bases from V and 3 from J, leaving 14 bases between them. This CDR3 contains 16 residues. CDR3 bases: TGTGCCAGCAGTAAAATACAGCGAGGTGGGGCCAACGTCCTGACTTTC. Residues: CASSKIQRGGANVLTF.

This clonotype appeared many times. This rearrangement joins TRBV5-5 to TRBJ1-6; D remains ambiguous. The CDR3 is 16 amino acids. Trimming pared 4 bases from V and 0 bases from J, leaving 11 bases between. The germline V gene has CDR1 SGHKS and CDR2 YYEKEE (reference sequence). DNA of the CDR3: TGTGCCAGCAGCCTGAAGAGAGGCTCCTATAATTCACCCCTCCACTTT. It codes for CASSLKRGSYNSPLHF.

This clonotype was counted at least ten times. The chain employs TRBV27 and TRBJ1-2; a possible D gene is TRBD1 (5 bases). The CDR3 totals 18 residues. Germline assignment: CDR1 MNHEY and CDR2 SMNVEV (reference sequence). V was pared by 0 bases and J by 4 bases, with 21 bases between. In DNA, the CDR3 is TGTGCCAGCAGTTTATCGGTTATAAGGGGCAGAGATTCCTATGGCTACACCTTC. It translates to CASSLSVIRGRDSYGYTF.

This clonotype was seen ten or more times. The CDR3 spells CASSQEPARGGRANVLTF. CDR3 nucleotide sequence: TGCGCCAGCAGCCAAGAACCCGCGAGGGGCGGTAGGGCCAACGTCCTGACTTTC. The V call is TRBV4-3, the J call TRBJ2-6; D tentatively reads TRBD1 or TRBD2 (5 bases each). Germline-derived CDR1 and CDR2 are LGHNA and YSLEER. This CDR3 is 18 amino acids long. Trimming shortened V by 0 bases and J by 5 bases, and 17 bases separated the two germline ends.

This clonotype was seen ten or more times. The chain links TRBV28 to TRBJ2-3; 7 nucleotides line up with TRBD2. Germline V gives CDR1 MDHEN, CDR2 SYDVKM. V was pared by 6 bases and J by 1 base, with 7 bases of the junction left unmatched. There are 15 residues in the CDR3. The CDR3 nucleotides are TGTGCCAGCAGCTCCGGGGGGACCGGCACAGATACGCAGTATTTT. Encoded protein: CASSSGGTGTDTQYF.

This clonotype was seen repeatedly, ten times or more. V usage is TRBV6-5 and J usage is TRBJ2-1; TRBD1 aligns across 7 bases. The germline gives CDR1 MNHEY, CDR2 SVGAGI. With 6 bases clipped from V and 5 bases from J, the junction kept 7 bases outside the gene matches. The length of the CDR3 is 14 residues. The CDR3 is CASRDRAWDNEQFF. The DNA of the CDR3 is TGTGCCAGCAGAGACAGGGCATGGGACAATGAGCAGTTCTTC.

This clonotype was counted ten times or more. This chain uses TRBV12-3 or TRBV12-4 with TRBJ2-7; D tentatively reads TRBD1 or TRBD2 (5 bases each). The V gene lost 6 bases and the J gene lost 6 bases, with 12 bases spanning the gap. The CDR3 totals 12 residues. The CDR3 DNA follows: TGTGCCAGCAGCCGGGACGTTCCCGAGCAGTACTTC. This translates into CASSRDVPEQYF.

There are a few counts of this clonotype. This chain links TRBV10-3 with TRBJ1-4; tentatively, D is TRBD1 (6 bases). Germline V gene lookup returns CDR1 ENHRY and CDR2 SYGVKD. Trimming took 2 bases from V and 3 from J, leaving 13 bases between them. This CDR3 spans 16 amino acids. The CDR3, as DNA: TGTGCCATCAGTGAGCCGACCAGGGGCCCTAATGAAAAACTGTTTTTT. Amino acids: CAISEPTRGPNEKLFF.

This clonotype was detected a few times. The chain combines TRBV20-1 with TRBJ1-1; D gene ambiguous. CDR3 length: 14 residues. In germline, CDR1 is DFQATT, CDR2 SNEGSKA (reference sequence). V lost 3 bases to trimming and J lost 4 bases, with 15 bases between them. DNA for the CDR3: TGCAGTGCTAGGCCGGGGAGGTTAGGCACTGAAGCTTTCTTT. The encoded protein is CSARPGRLGTEAFF.

This clonotype appeared a few times. The chain is built from TRBV6-1 and TRBJ1-3, with D perhaps TRBD1 (6 bases). This CDR3 spans 13 amino acids. Germline loops: CDR1 MNHNS, CDR2 SASEGT. V was clipped by 7 bases and J by 2 bases, with 9 bases between them. The CDR3 sequence is CASNTGTGNTIYF. The CDR3 DNA follows: TGTGCCAGCAATACAGGGACTGGAAACACCATATATTTT.

This clonotype was seen only a few times. The chain combines TRBV6-1 with TRBJ1-6, with no clear D. With 4 bases removed from V and 0 bases from J, the gap between germline ends came to 10 bases. This CDR3 is 16 amino acids long. Germline V gives CDR1 MNHNS, CDR2 SASEGT. The CDR3 reads CASSAVFSSYNSPLHF. In DNA, the CDR3 is TGTGCCAGCAGTGCCGTGTTTAGCTCCTATAATTCACCCCTCCACTTT.

At least ten counts were recorded for this clonotype. The chain recombines TRBV21-1 with TRBJ2-7; TRBD1, the table's D call, was not compared with the DNA. TRBV21-1 is classified as a pseudogene. The CDR3 is 14 amino acids. The CDR3 coding sequence is TGTGCCAGCAGCAAAGCGCGGGGGGGAAGTGAGCAGTACTTC. Translation: CASSKARGGSEQYF.

This clonotype was counted many times. This chain uses TRBV27 with TRBJ1-1; D is possibly TRBD1 (5 bases). CDR1 and CDR2 (germline): MNHEY, SMNVEV (reference sequence). Deletions cut 2 bases from V and 4 bases from J, with 11 bases between. The CDR3 runs to 14 residues. The DNA for the CDR3 is TGTGCCAGCAGTTTAGCAGGGTCCACCACTGAAGCTTTCTTT. It yields the protein CASSLAGSTTEAFF.

The chain links TRBV5-4 to TRBJ1-6; D is undetermined. The CDR3 sequence is 14 residues long. Germline V lookup: CDR1 SGHNT, CDR2 YYREEE (reference sequence). Trimming took off 2 bases at V and 7 bases at J, with 10 bases between the two ends. The CDR3, as DNA: TGTGCCAGCAGCTTTGACCAGAAAAATTCACCCCTCCACTTT. Translated: CASSFDQKNSPLHF.